This section outlines one T cell receptor beta chain sequence together with its context. This specimen belongs to a study of control samples from healthy donors and cancer patients. V was clipped by 0 bases and J by 0 bases, with 6 bases between them. The germline gives CDR1 LNHDA, CDR2 SQIVND (reference sequence). CDR3 length: 14 amino acids. Generated by immunoSEQ multiplex PCR, the TCRdb table keeps only in-frame clones and is missing some. The data contain about 200,000 clones, around 90% of them singletons. The receptor comes from a man aged 30 to 39 in good health. Specimen: blood. The rearrangement joins TRBV19 to TRBJ2-7; no reliable D call. Here the CDR3 reads CASSIDSGSYEQYF. CDR3 coding DNA: TGTGCCAGTAGTATAGACTCAGGCTCCTACGAGCAGTACTTC.